This is a list of T cell receptor beta chains from one sample in a study of blood T cell repertoires in COVID-19. Generated by immunoSEQ multiplex PCR, the TCRdb table keeps only in-frame clones and is missing some. This table holds over 200,000 clones, 80% to 90% found once. The sequenced sample consisted of PBMCs or T cells enriched from blood (not recorded which). All receptors derive from a man between 18 and 29 years old who had recovered from COVID-19. Each CDR3 is given with its conserved first and last residue. The order of the fields is J gene, V gene, CDR3 protein.

j_gene: TRBJ1-2; v_gene: TRBV28; CDR3aa: CASRGTGEILGYTF
j_gene: TRBJ2-1; v_gene: TRBV4-1; CDR3aa: CASSRMGKAGPLQHEQFF
j_gene: TRBJ1-2; v_gene: TRBV6-5; CDR3aa: CASSPGTGSGYTF
j_gene: TRBJ2-7; v_gene: TRBV27; CDR3aa: CASSPLAGGSRYEQYF
j_gene: TRBJ2-2; v_gene: TRBV10-3; CDR3aa: CAISDPQGHGELFF
j_gene: TRBJ2-3; v_gene: TRBV10-1; CDR3aa: CASSESSSATDTQYF
j_gene: TRBJ1-1; v_gene: TRBV27; CDR3aa: CASSLSARGPRENTEAFF
j_gene: TRBJ2-7; v_gene: TRBV2; CDR3aa: CASSGTGLYEQYF
j_gene: TRBJ1-4; v_gene: TRBV19; CDR3aa: CASSIIGQINEKLFF
j_gene: TRBJ1-4; v_gene: TRBV25-1; CDR3aa: CASSSRRDTYEKLFF
j_gene: TRBJ2-3; v_gene: TRBV6-5; CDR3aa: CASRPTGFRTDTQYF
j_gene: TRBJ1-6; v_gene: TRBV4-1; CDR3aa: CASSPTTGVGSPLHF
j_gene: TRBJ2-1; v_gene: TRBV28; CDR3aa: CASSLASSGAYNEQFF
j_gene: TRBJ1-4; v_gene: TRBV5-4; CDR3aa: CARQVPGVGVSGTNEKLFF
j_gene: TRBJ1-1; v_gene: TRBV7-9; CDR3aa: CASSSQGDTEAFF
j_gene: TRBJ1-1; v_gene: TRBV5-5; CDR3aa: CASSLYREGTEAFF
j_gene: TRBJ2-1; v_gene: TRBV5-1; CDR3aa: CASSGGTGDEQFF
j_gene: TRBJ2-7; v_gene: TRBV10-3; CDR3aa: CAISEGGTYEQYF
j_gene: TRBJ2-1; v_gene: TRBV18; CDR3aa: CASSQGQGGYNEQFF
j_gene: TRBJ1-1; v_gene: TRBV5-1; CDR3aa: CASSLRQGGTEAFF
j_gene: TRBJ2-2; v_gene: TRBV11-1; CDR3aa: CASSVRQGNTGELFF
j_gene: TRBJ2-6; v_gene: TRBV29-1; CDR3aa: CSTTGQAGANVLTF
j_gene: TRBJ1-6; v_gene: TRBV30; CDR3aa: CAWRLRDTELVPLHF
j_gene: TRBJ2-7; v_gene: TRBV6-5; CDR3aa: CASSYGAGYEQYF
j_gene: TRBJ2-1; v_gene: TRBV10-3; CDR3aa: CAINDRGSYNEQFF
j_gene: TRBJ2-5; v_gene: TRBV6-5; CDR3aa: CASRTGLWKQETQYF
j_gene: TRBJ1-5; v_gene: TRBV7-8; CDR3aa: CASSLEQGAGQPQHF
j_gene: TRBJ2-3; v_gene: TRBV18; CDR3aa: CASSPLAGHPTDTQYF
j_gene: TRBJ2-7; v_gene: TRBV24-1; CDR3aa: CAASTSGSSYEQYF
j_gene: TRBJ2-7; v_gene: TRBV24-1; CDR3aa: CATSGDTTYEQYF
j_gene: TRBJ2-5; v_gene: TRBV9; CDR3aa: CANSSSVQETQYF
j_gene: TRBJ1-2; v_gene: TRBV10-3; CDR3aa: CAISSVRTGEGYTF
j_gene: TRBJ2-7; v_gene: TRBV27; CDR3aa: CASRFSSGTSGTYEQYF
j_gene: TRBJ2-1; v_gene: TRBV29-1; CDR3aa: CSVEEQGDEQFF
j_gene: TRBJ2-5; v_gene: TRBV11-3; CDR3aa: CASSPTRGQETQYF
j_gene: TRBJ2-7; v_gene: TRBV5-5; CDR3aa: CASSFQGYEQYF
j_gene: TRBJ1-2; v_gene: TRBV2; CDR3aa: CAVLAGAHGYTF